Sequencing of this TCR beta chain was carried out in a study of CD8 T cells in Susac syndrome. Reverse transcription of roughly 0.45 to 1 ug RNA used random hexamers. In TCRdb, the immunoSEQ multiplex PCR reads were re-called with MiXCR into one record per CDR3 protein. This sample has over 95,000 distinct CDR3 sequences, with around 90% found just once. Healthy donors constituted the control group, matched for age and sex. This CDR3 comprises 14 residues. Per the germline V gene, CDR1 is MDHEN and CDR2 is SYDVKM. The trim removed 6 bases at V and 4 bases at J, leaving 8 bases unmatched. Only one count was recorded for this clonotype.

This TCR was sampled from a human donor in good health. The chain has TRBV28 and TRBJ1-1; the match to TRBD1 covers 7 bases. The material sequenced was CD4+ T cells from PBMCs. The CDR3 sequence: CASSELGQRTEAFF. CDR3 nucleotide sequence: TGTGCCAGCAGCGAACTGGGACAGCGCACTGAAGCTTTCTTT.